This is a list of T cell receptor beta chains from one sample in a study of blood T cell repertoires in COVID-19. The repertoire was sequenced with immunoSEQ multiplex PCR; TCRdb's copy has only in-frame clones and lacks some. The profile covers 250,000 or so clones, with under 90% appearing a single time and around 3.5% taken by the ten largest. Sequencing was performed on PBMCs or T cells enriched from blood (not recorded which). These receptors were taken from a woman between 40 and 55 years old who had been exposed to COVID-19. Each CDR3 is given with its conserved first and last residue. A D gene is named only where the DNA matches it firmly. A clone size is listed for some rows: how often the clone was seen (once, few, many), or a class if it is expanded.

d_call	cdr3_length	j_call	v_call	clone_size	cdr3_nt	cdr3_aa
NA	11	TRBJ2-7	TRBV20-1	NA	TGCAGTGCTAGCACAAGGGGCGAGCAGTACTTC	CSASTRGEQYF
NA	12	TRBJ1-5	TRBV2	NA	TGTGCCAGCAGTGAAGTATCCCGGCCCCAGCATTTT	CASSEVSRPQHF
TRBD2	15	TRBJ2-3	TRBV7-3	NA	TGTGCCAGCAGCCCAAGCGGGGGGGCCGCAGATACGCAGTATTTT	CASSPSGGAADTQYF
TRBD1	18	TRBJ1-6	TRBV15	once	TGTGCCACCAGCGCGGGGACAGGGATGAGTGGCCATAATTCACCCCTCCACTTT	CATSAGTGMSGHNSPLHF
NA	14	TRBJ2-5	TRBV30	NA	TGTGCCTGGAGTAGGACAAATAGGTTGGAGACCCAGTACTTC	CAWSRTNRLETQYF
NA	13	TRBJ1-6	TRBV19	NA	TGTGCCAGTAGGACGGGGGTTGGGTCACCCCTCCACTTT	CASRTGVGSPLHF
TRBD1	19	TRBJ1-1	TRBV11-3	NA	TGTGCCAGCAGCTTAGACGTTCACTACCTAACAGGGGGAAGCACTGAAGCTTTCTTT	CASSLDVHYLTGGSTEAFF
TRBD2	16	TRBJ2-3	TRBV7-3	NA	TGTGCCAGCAGCCCCCTAGGTAGCGGGGGGCGTCTCGCGCAGTATTTT	CASSPLGSGGRLAQYF
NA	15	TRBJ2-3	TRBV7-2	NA	TGTGCCAGCAGCTTAGCTCAGGATCGGCCAGATACGCAGTATTTT	CASSLAQDRPDTQYF
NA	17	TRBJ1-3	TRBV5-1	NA	TGCGCCAGCAGCTGGACGCCGACAGGACCTGAGGGGAACACCATATATTTT	CASSWTPTGPEGNTIYF
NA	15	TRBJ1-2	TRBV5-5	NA	TGTGCCAGCAGCCTAGCTTCTTTGTCTGATTATGGCTACACCTTC	CASSLASLSDYGYTF
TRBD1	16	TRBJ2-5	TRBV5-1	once	TGCGCCAGCAGCCCCCGCGACAGGGGATTGCGGGAGACCCAGTACTTC	CASSPRDRGLRETQYF
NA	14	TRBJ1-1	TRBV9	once	TGTGCCAGCAGCGGTCAGGGAATGAACACTGAAGCTTTCTTT	CASSGQGMNTEAFF
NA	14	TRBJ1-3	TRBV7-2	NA	TGTGCCAGCAGTCAAACGGAGTCTGGAAACACCATATATTTT	CASSQTESGNTIYF
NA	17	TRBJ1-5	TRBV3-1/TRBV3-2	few	TGTGCCAGCAGCCCCCTGGAAGGGGGTGGCCTCAATCAGCCCCAGCATTTT	CASSPLEGGGLNQPQHF
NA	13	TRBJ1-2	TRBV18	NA	TGTGCCAGCTCCCAAACAGGCCCCTATGGCTACACCTTC	CASSQTGPYGYTF
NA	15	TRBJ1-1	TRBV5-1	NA	TGCGCCAGCAGCTACCGGGCCCCTGGGAGCACTGAAGCTTTCTTT	CASSYRAPGSTEAFF
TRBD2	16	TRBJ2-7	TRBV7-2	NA	TGTGCCAGCAGCTCTCAACTAGCGGGGGGCTCCTACGAGCAGTACTTC	CASSSQLAGGSYEQYF
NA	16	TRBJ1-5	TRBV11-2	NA	TGTGCCAGCAGTCCGGGGGGGGCCTATAGCAATCAGCCCCAGCATTTT	CASSPGGAYSNQPQHF
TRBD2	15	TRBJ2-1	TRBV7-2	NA	TGTGCCAGCAGCACGGGGGGATGGGACTACAATGAGCAGTTCTTC	CASSTGGWDYNEQFF
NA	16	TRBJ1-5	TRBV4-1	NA	TGCGCCAGCAGCCACCCCCTAGGCGATAGCAATCAGCCCCAGCATTTT	CASSHPLGDSNQPQHF
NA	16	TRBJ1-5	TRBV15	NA	TGTGCCACCAGCCCTATGACAGCCGAGGTTTATCAGCCCCAGCATTTT	CATSPMTAEVYQPQHF
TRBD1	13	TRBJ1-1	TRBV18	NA	TGTGCCAGCTCACCTGGGACAGGGCCTGAAGCTTTCTTT	CASSPGTGPEAFF
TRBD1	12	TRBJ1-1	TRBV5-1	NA	TGCGCCAGCAGCATGGGGACAGGTGGAGCTTTCTTT	CASSMGTGGAFF
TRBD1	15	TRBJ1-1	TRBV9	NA	TGTGCCAGCAGCGACAGGGGGCCCGGGTACACTGAAGCTTTCTTT	CASSDRGPGYTEAFF
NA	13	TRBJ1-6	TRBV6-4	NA	TGTGCCAGCAGTTACTCCTATAATTCACCCCTCCACTTT	CASSYSYNSPLHF
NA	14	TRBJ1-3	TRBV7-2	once	TGTGCCAGCAGCTTAGCAGGGGGAGGAAACACCATATATTTT	CASSLAGGGNTIYF
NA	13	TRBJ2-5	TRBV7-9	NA	TGTGCCAGCAGCTTAGGCCAGCGAGAGACCCAGTACTTC	CASSLGQRETQYF
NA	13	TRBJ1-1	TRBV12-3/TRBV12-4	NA	TGTGCCAGCAGTTGGGGGCTGGGCACTGAAGCTTTCTTT	CASSWGLGTEAFF
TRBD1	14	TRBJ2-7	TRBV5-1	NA	TGCGCCAGCAGCTTGGCCAGGGGGAGTGACGAGCAGTACTTC	CASSLARGSDEQYF
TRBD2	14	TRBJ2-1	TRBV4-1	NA	TGCGCCAGCAGCCACAGCGGGGGTAACAATGAGCAGTTCTTC	CASSHSGGNNEQFF
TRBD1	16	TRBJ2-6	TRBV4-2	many	TGTGCCAGCAGCCCACAGACAGGGTCTGGGGCCAACGTCCTGACTTTC	CASSPQTGSGANVLTF
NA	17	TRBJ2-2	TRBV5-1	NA	TGCGCCAGCAGCTTGCTATGGGACACTTCGAACACCGGGGAGCTGTTTTTT	CASSLLWDTSNTGELFF
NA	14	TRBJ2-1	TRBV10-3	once	TGTGCCATCAGTGAGTCCGCCGAGGTGAATGAGCAGTTCTTC	CAISESAEVNEQFF
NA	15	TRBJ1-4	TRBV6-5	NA	TGTGCCAGCAGTTACTCGAAGGGGTCGGGTGAAAAACTGTTTTTT	CASSYSKGSGEKLFF
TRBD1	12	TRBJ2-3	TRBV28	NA	TGTGCCAGCAGCCGACAGGGGGTGATTTGGTATTTT	CASSRQGVIWYF
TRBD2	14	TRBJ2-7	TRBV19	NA	TGTGCCAGTAGGACAACTAGCGGGGGCTACGAGCAGTACTTC	CASRTTSGGYEQYF